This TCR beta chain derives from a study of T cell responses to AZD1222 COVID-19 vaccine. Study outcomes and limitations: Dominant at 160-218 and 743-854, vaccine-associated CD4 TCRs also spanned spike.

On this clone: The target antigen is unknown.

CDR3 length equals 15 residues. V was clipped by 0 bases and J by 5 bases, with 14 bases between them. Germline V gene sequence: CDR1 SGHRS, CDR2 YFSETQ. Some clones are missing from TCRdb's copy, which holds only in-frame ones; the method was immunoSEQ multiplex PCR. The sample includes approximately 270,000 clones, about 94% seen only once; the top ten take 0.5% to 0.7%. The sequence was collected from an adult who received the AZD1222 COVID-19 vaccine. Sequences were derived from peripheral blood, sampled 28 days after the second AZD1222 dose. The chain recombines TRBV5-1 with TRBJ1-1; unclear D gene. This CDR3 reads CASSLGGNSGTEAFF. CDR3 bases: TGCGCCAGCAGCTTGGGGGGAAACTCTGGGACTGAAGCTTTCTTT.